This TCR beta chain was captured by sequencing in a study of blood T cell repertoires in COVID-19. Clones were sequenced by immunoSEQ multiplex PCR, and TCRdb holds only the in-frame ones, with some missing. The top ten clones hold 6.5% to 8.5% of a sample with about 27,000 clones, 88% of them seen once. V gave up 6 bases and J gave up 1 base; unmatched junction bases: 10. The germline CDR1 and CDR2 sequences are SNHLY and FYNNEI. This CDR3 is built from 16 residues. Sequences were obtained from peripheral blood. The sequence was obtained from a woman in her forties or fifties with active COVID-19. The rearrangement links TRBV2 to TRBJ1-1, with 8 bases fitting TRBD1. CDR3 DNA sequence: TGTGCCAGCAGGCACAGGGGGAGTTTGCGGAACACTGAAGCTTTCTTT. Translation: CASRHRGSLRNTEAFF.